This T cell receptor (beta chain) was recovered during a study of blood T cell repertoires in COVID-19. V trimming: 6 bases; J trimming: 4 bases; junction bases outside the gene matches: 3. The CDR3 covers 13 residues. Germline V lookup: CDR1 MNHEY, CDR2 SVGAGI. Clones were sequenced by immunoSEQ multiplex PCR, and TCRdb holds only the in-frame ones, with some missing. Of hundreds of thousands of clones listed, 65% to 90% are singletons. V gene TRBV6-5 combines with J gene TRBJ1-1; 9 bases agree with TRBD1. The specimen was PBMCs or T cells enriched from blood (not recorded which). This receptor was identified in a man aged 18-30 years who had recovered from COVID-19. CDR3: CASSRDRATEAFF. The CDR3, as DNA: TGTGCCAGCAGCAGGGACAGGGCCACTGAAGCTTTCTTT.